The 24 T cell receptor beta chains presented below share a single source sample, sequenced in a study of CD8+CD57+ T cells in acquired aplastic anemia. Investigators profiled TCR beta VDJ and CDR3 from genomic DNA template. TCRdb reanalysed the reads using MiXCR and keeps one entry per CDR3 protein. The sample includes about 190,000 distinct CDR3 sequences, around 50% seen only once; the top ten take more than 15%. The material sequenced was sorted CD4+, CD8+, or CD8+CD57+ T cells (not recorded which) from PBMCs. These TCRs come from a human donor in good health, serving as a control.

As for this clonotype: A read error may produce the germline difference seen at one junction end. This chain connects TRBV10-3 to TRBJ1-6; the D is unclear. Looked up from germline, CDR1 is ENHRY and CDR2 is SYGVKD. The CDR3 spans 15 residues. The CDR3 loop reads CASSYTREYNSPLHF. In DNA, the CDR3 is TGTGCCAGCAGTTATACAAGGGAATATAATTCACCCCTCCACTTT.

The CDR3 DNA sequence: TGTGCCAGCAGTGGATTCCTAGGGGCTGAAGCTTTCTTT. Translated: CASSGFLGAEAFF. This sequence joins TRBV25-1 and TRBJ1-1, with a weak D call TRBD1 (5 bases). There are 13 residues in the CDR3. Trimming pared 4 bases from V and 6 bases from J, leaving 12 bases between. Germline CDR1 is MGHDK and CDR2 is SYGVNS.

The rearrangement links TRBV7-9 to TRBJ2-7; D is undetermined. The CDR3 runs to 16 residues. Germline V gene data show CDR1 as SEHNR and CDR2 as FQNEAQ (reference sequence). Trimming removed 6 bases from V and 3 bases from J, with 21 bases in between. CDR3 protein: CASSLSVRRIGYEQYF. The CDR3 coding sequence is TGTGCCAGCAGTTTATCAGTACGCCGGATCGGCTACGAGCAGTACTTC.

The chain carries TRBV20-1 and TRBJ2-7, with D uncertain. Trimming cost V 4 bases and J 2 bases, with 9 bases left between them. This CDR3 has 12 residues. Germline V lookup: CDR1 DFQATT, CDR2 SNEGSKA (reference sequence). CDR3 nucleotides: TGCAGTGCTATGCTGGGCCCCTACGAGCAGTACTTC. Amino acid sequence: CSAMLGPYEQYF.

The gene calls are TRBV9 and TRBJ1-3; D uncertain. Germline CDR1 and CDR2: SGDLS and YYNGEE. Trimming removed 4 bases at V and 4 bases at J, with 15 bases between. The CDR3 sequence is 15 residues long. The CDR3 sequence: CASSSSGVGGNTIYF. The CDR3 DNA follows: TGTGCCAGCAGCTCCAGCGGTGTAGGCGGAAACACCATATATTTT.

In this sample, this clonotype turned up once. The rearrangement joins TRBV9 to TRBJ1-6; no reliable D call. The CDR3 consists of 17 residues. Trimming took 0 bases from V and 0 from J, leaving 10 bases between them. Germline CDR1 is SGDLS and CDR2 is YYNGEE. CDR3 residues: CASSVEPLSSYNSPLHF. The CDR3 coding sequence is TGTGCCAGCAGCGTAGAACCGCTGAGCTCCTATAATTCACCCCTCCACTTT.

This clonotype was counted ten times or more. This sequence joins TRBV7-8 and TRBJ1-2; possible D gene TRBD1, 5 bases. The CDR3 consists of 15 residues. The germline V gene has CDR1 SGHVS and CDR2 FQNEAQ. Trimming removed 8 bases at V and 7 bases at J, with 23 bases between. The CDR3 sequence is CASALSIPQGSGYTF. DNA for the CDR3: TGTGCCAGCGCTCTCTCAATCCCGCAGGGCTCTGGCTACACCTTC.

This clonotype was observed a handful of times. This may be a read error, as it is one base from a much larger clone. Because the CDR3 is missing its conserved closing phenylalanine or tryptophan, this is likely a read error. This chain links TRBV6-4 with TRBJ2-5, with D possibly being TRBD1 (5 bases). Per the germline V gene, CDR1 is MRHNA and CDR2 is SNTAGT. V was pared by 1 base and J by 4 bases, with 7 bases between. CDR3 length: 13 amino acids. CDR3 nucleotide sequence: TGTGCCAGCAGTGACTTCCAGGGAGAGACCCAGTACTCC. Residues: CASSDFQGETQYS.

This clonotype was seen repeatedly, ten times or more. The chain uses TRBV6-2 or TRBV6-3 and TRBJ1-1, with a weak D call TRBD1 (6 bases). Germline loops: CDR1 MNHEY, CDR2 SVGEGT. This CDR3 has 12 amino acids. Trimming shortened V by 2 bases and J by 8 bases, and 9 bases separated the two germline ends. The CDR3 DNA follows: TGTGCCAGCAGTTACGGGAGGGGGGAAGCTTTCTTT. It specifies CASSYGRGEAFF.

This clonotype has ten or more counts. The genes are TRBV5-1 and TRBJ2-7, with 9 bases that match TRBD1. CDR1 is SGHRS, CDR2 YFSETQ, per germline. The ends lost 4 bases at V and 2 bases at J; junction bases unmatched: 1. This CDR3 contains 13 residues. Written as DNA, the CDR3 is TGCGCCAGCAGCGGGACAGGGCCCTACGAGCAGTACTTC. It is translated as CASSGTGPYEQYF.

The V and J genes are TRBV10-1 and TRBJ2-2; D not resolved. Germline-derived CDR1 and CDR2 are WNHNN and SYGVQD (reference sequence). CDR3 length equals 10 residues. Trimming cost V 6 bases and J 6 bases, with 2 bases left between them. The CDR3 region has the DNA TGCGCCAGCAGGGCCGGGGAGCTGTTTTTT. Its protein product is CASRAGELFF.

The gene calls are TRBV20-1 and TRBJ2-7; perhaps TRBD1 as D (5 bases). Trimming took 7 bases from V and 1 from J, leaving 8 bases between them. The CDR3 has 11 amino acids. Germline CDR1 is DFQATT and CDR2 is SNEGSKA (reference sequence). CDR3 nucleotide sequence: TGCAGTGTTAGGGGTTCCTACGAGCAGTACTTC. Translating gives CSVRGSYEQYF.

This chain links TRBV20-1 with TRBJ2-7; D might be TRBD1 (6 bases). Trimming left V 3 bases short and J 4 bases short, with 13 bases between. CDR3 length: 13 amino acids. Germline V gives CDR1 DFQATT, CDR2 SNEGSKA (reference sequence). The CDR3 loop is CSARQQGLYEQYF. Written as DNA, the CDR3 is TGCAGTGCTAGGCAACAGGGTCTTTACGAGCAGTACTTC.

The chain links TRBV25-1 to TRBJ2-3; TRBD2 aligns across 9 bases. The CDR3 length is 16 residues. From germline, CDR1 is MGHDK and CDR2 SYGVNS. With V trimmed by 6 bases and J by 2 bases, 9 bases remained unmatched. The CDR3: CASRGRASGITDTQYF. The DNA for the CDR3 is TGTGCCAGCAGGGGTAGGGCTAGCGGGATCACAGATACGCAGTATTTT.

The V gene is TRBV10-3, the J gene TRBJ1-5; TRBD1 aligns across 9 bases. This CDR3 has 14 amino acids. The V gene end was trimmed by 10 bases and the J gene end by 3 bases; junction bases not matched to a gene: 7. The germline CDR1 and CDR2 sequences are ENHRY and SYGVKD. The CDR3 loop reads CATGRDRDNQPQHF. Here the CDR3 DNA reads TGTGCCACAGGGAGGGACAGGGACAATCAGCCCCAGCATTTT.

This clonotype was found a few times. With a much larger clone just one base away, this may be a read error. V gene TRBV9 combines with J gene TRBJ2-2; D possibly corresponds to TRBD2 (6 bases). The CDR3 covers 16 residues. Germline assignment: CDR1 SGDLS and CDR2 YYNGEE. V dropped 0 bases and J dropped 2 bases, with 11 bases sitting between them. CDR3 nucleotides: TGTGCCAGCAGCGTAGCTGGGAGGAGTAACACCGGGGAGCTGTTTTTT. It translates to CASSVAGRSNTGELFF. Together with reference TRBV9 and TRBJ2-2, the CDR3 gives the full variable domain: DSGVTQTPKHLITATGQRVTLRCSPRSGDLSVYWYQQSLDQGLQFLIQYYNGEERAKGNILERFSAQQFPDLHSELNLSSLELGDSALYFCASSVAGRSNTGELFFGEGSRLTVL.

This chain joins TRBV5-6 and TRBJ1-1, with no clear D. The CDR3 length is 16 residues. Germline CDR1 is SGHDT and CDR2 is YYEEEE. Trimming cost V 1 base and J 9 bases, with 22 bases left between them. Here the CDR3 DNA reads TGTGCCAGCAGCTTGATCGGACCCAGCCCCAGTCGACAAGCTTTCTTT. Translated: CASSLIGPSPSRQAFF.

The V gene is TRBV20-1, the J gene TRBJ2-1, with D possibly matching TRBD1 (6 bases). Between the trimmed V and J ends, which lost 4 bases and 4 bases, there was a span of 11 bases. The CDR3 totals 13 residues. Germline assignment: CDR1 DFQATT and CDR2 SNEGSKA (reference sequence). CDR3 region: CSAMRDIYNEQFF. As DNA, the CDR3 is TGCAGTGCTATGAGGGACATTTACAATGAGCAGTTCTTC.

CDR3 nucleotides: TGCAGTGCTAGAGATAGGGGACAGCACTATGGCTACACCTTC. Translated: CSARDRGQHYGYTF. V is TRBV20-1 and J is TRBJ1-2, with 7 bases fitting TRBD1. The CDR3 is 14 residues long. CDR1 is DFQATT and CDR2 is SNEGSKA in the germline V gene (reference sequence). The V and J ends lost 0 bases and 3 bases, in that order; junction bases with no gene match: 4.

The chain links TRBV6-6 to TRBJ1-5; D is unclear. The V and J ends lost 0 bases and 0 bases respectively, with 3 bases between them. Germline V gene data show CDR1 as MNHNY and CDR2 as SVGAGI (reference sequence). This CDR3 contains 14 residues. CDR3 amino acids: CASSYSNSNQPQHF. The CDR3 DNA reads TGTGCCAGCAGTTACTCGAATAGCAATCAGCCCCAGCATTTT.

This clonotype was picked up one time. The rearrangement joins TRBV9 to TRBJ1-2; perhaps TRBD1 as D (6 bases). This CDR3 is 15 amino acids long. Germline CDR1 is SGDLS and CDR2 is YYNGEE. The germline V and J ends were trimmed by 0 bases and 8 bases, with 17 bases remaining between them. The CDR3 loop reads CASSVASGAAEGYTF. In nucleotides, the CDR3 is TGTGCCAGCAGCGTAGCCTCAGGGGCCGCCGAGGGCTACACCTTC.

The chain combines TRBV15 with TRBJ1-2; D may be TRBD1 (5 bases). The CDR3 has 17 amino acids. Germline CDR1 LNHNV, CDR2 YYDKDF (reference sequence). The V end was cut by 0 bases, the J end by 1 base, with 15 bases between. As DNA, the CDR3 is TGTGCCACCAGCAGAGATCGAAGTGGAGGGGTTAACTATGGCTACACCTTC. Its translation is CATSRDRSGGVNYGYTF.

V is TRBV6-6 and J is TRBJ1-2; D unclear. V lost 7 bases and J lost 7, with 10 bases in between. Germline V gene data show CDR1 as MNHNY and CDR2 as SVGAGI (reference sequence). This CDR3 is built from 11 residues. The chain's CDR3 is CASTQIGGYTF. The CDR3 nucleotides are TGTGCCAGCACGCAAATTGGTGGCTACACCTTC.

This clonotype was recorded only once. The chain joins TRBV20-1 to TRBJ2-7, with 9 bases lining up with TRBD1. Germline loops: CDR1 DFQATT, CDR2 SNEGSKA (reference sequence). The CDR3 totals 13 residues. With V trimmed by 4 bases and J by 6 bases, 7 bases remained unmatched. Here the CDR3 DNA reads TGCAGTGCTACCAGGACAGGGGTCTTCGAGCAGTACTTC. Translated, it gives CSATRTGVFEQYF.